A single sample is the source of the 11 T cell receptor beta chains below, sequenced in a study of T cells in Graves' hyperthyroidism and ophthalmopathy. The CDR3 regions of TCR beta were amplified from RNA transcripts. In the first-round RT-PCR of the TCR CDR3, the HTBI primer set was used. TCRdb re-analysed the multiplex PCR reads in MiXCR, keeping a single row per CDR3 protein. This sample has some 690,000 distinct CDR3 sequences, with roughly a sixth found just once. What was sequenced was blood. These receptors all come from a man aged 50-59 years with Graves' hyperthyroidism.

This clonotype came up many times. The CDR3 DNA reads TGTGCCAGCAGTTGGGGGACAGGGGGCGAGCAGTACTTC. Residues: CASSWGTGGEQYF. This chain uses TRBV27 with TRBJ2-7, with 11 bases aligning to TRBD1. The trim removed 4 bases at V and 6 bases at J, leaving 2 bases unmatched. This CDR3 is 13 amino acids long. Germline V CDR1 and CDR2: MNHEY, SMNVEV (reference sequence).

J is TRBJ1-5 and V is TRBV20-1; D perhaps matches TRBD1 (6 bases). Trimming took 7 bases from V and 2 from J, leaving 15 bases between them. In germline, CDR1 is DFQATT, CDR2 SNEGSKA (reference sequence). CDR3 length: 14 amino acids. CDR3 sequence: CSVLRPGGNQPQHF. The CDR3 coding sequence is TGCAGTGTTCTAAGGCCAGGGGGCAATCAGCCCCAGCATTTT.

The table lists this clonotype with many counts. The chain carries TRBV28 and TRBJ1-4; D possibly corresponds to TRBD1 (5 bases). The CDR3 totals 13 residues. CDR1 is MDHEN, CDR2 SYDVKM, per germline. V gave up 9 bases and J gave up 5 bases, with 13 bases separating them. The CDR3 here is CASGTTPNEKLFF. The CDR3 DNA sequence: TGTGCCAGTGGGACTACCCCCAATGAAAAACTGTTTTTT.

A note on this clonotype: Since a much larger clone is just one base distant, this may be a read error. The chain combines TRBV28 with TRBJ2-5, with TRBD1 as a possible D gene (5 bases). V lost 6 bases and J 1 base, leaving 6 bases between the germline ends. Germline lookup yields CDR1 MDHEN and CDR2 SYDVKM. CDR3 length equals 12 residues. The CDR3 is CASRDTQETQYF. CDR3 DNA: TGTGCCAGCAGGGACACCCAAGAGACCCAGTACTTC. Looking up the rest from reference TRBV28 and TRBJ2-5 gives the full variable domain: DVKVTQSSRYLVKRTGEKVFLECVQDMDHENMFWYRQDPGLGLRLIYFSYDVKMKEKGDIPEGYSVSREKKERFSLILESASTNQTSMYLCASRDTQETQYFGPGTRLLVL.

This sequence joins TRBV30 and TRBJ2-1, with 7 bases that match TRBD2. The CDR3 extends over 11 amino acids. Germline V gene lookup returns CDR1 GTSNPN and CDR2 SVGIG (reference sequence). V shed 0 bases and J 15 bases; nucleotides not matched to a gene: 5. The DNA of the CDR3 is TGTGCCTGGAGTGTAGGCGGGGGTCGGTTCTTC. It codes for CAWSVGGGRFF. Complete variable domain (other parts from reference TRBV30 and TRBJ2-1): SQTIHQWPATLVQPVGSPLSLECTVEGTSNPNLYWYRQAAGRGLQLLFYSVGIGQISSEVPQNLSASRPQDRQFILSSKKLLLSDSGFYLCAWSVGGGRFFGPGTRLTVL.

This clonotype was found a few times. The chain carries TRBV13 and TRBJ1-6; 9 bases are shared with TRBD1. The CDR3 loop spans 16 amino acids. V lost 5 bases and J lost 10; bases outside the gene matches: 12. Per germline, CDR1 PRHDT and CDR2 FYEKMQ (reference sequence). The CDR3 loop reads CASSELDRGVWSPLHF. CDR3 nucleotides: TGTGCCAGCAGCGAATTGGACAGGGGTGTTTGGTCACCCCTCCACTTT.

The chain employs TRBV7-3 and TRBJ2-1, with 11 nucleotides matching TRBD2. Trimming at V came to 5 bases and at J to 5 bases, leaving 11 bases not matched to a gene. Germline assignment: CDR1 SGHTA and CDR2 FQGTGA. This CDR3 is 17 amino acids long. The CDR3 coding sequence is TGTGCCAGCAGCGCGTTCTCGACTAGCGGGGATCACAATGAGCAGTTCTTC. Encoded protein: CASSAFSTSGDHNEQFF. Full variable domain (outside the CDR3, taken from reference TRBV7-3 and TRBJ2-1): GAGVSQTPSNKVTEKGKYVELRCDPISGHTALYWYRQSLGQGPEFLIYFQGTGAADDSGLPNDRFFAVRPEGSVSTLKIQRTERGDSAVYLCASSAFSTSGDHNEQFFGPGTRLTVL.

At least ten counts were recorded for this clonotype. The rearrangement joins TRBV9 to TRBJ2-3; the match to TRBD2 covers 10 bases. The CDR3 contains 16 residues. V shed 3 bases and J 2 bases; nucleotides not matched to a gene: 6. Germline V lookup: CDR1 SGDLS, CDR2 YYNGEE. CDR3 DNA sequence: TGTGCCAGCAGCGCGAGGACTAGCGGTAACACAGATACGCAGTATTTT. It encodes CASSARTSGNTDTQYF.

Ten or more counts support this clonotype. The rearrangement uses TRBV28 and TRBJ2-1, with 10 bases aligning to TRBD1. This CDR3 has 15 residues. J gave up 5 bases and V 3 bases, and 4 bases lay outside the gene matches. Looked up from germline, CDR1 is MDHEN and CDR2 is SYDVKM. The CDR3 loop is CASSFIGTGDNEQFF. Written as DNA, the CDR3 is TGTGCCAGCAGTTTTATCGGGACAGGGGACAATGAGCAGTTCTTC.

V gene TRBV5-5 combines with J gene TRBJ1-1, with unresolved D. Germline loops: CDR1 SGHKS, CDR2 YYEKEE (reference sequence). V was shortened by 2 bases and J by 5 bases, with 16 bases between the two germline ends. The CDR3 contains 15 residues. The CDR3: CASSFWTSSGTEAFF. The CDR3 DNA reads as TGTGCCAGCAGCTTCTGGACGTCGTCGGGAACTGAAGCTTTCTTT.

For this clonotype: This may stem from a read error, because a much larger clone lies one nucleotide away. The chain uses TRBV12-3 or TRBV12-4 and TRBJ2-2; no firm D call. The CDR3 is 17 amino acids. CDR3: CASSPTLDLTNTRELFF. CDR3 nucleotides: TGTGCCAGCAGCCCCACGCTGGACCTAACGAACACCAGGGAGCTGTTTTTT.